The 6 T cell receptor beta chains given below trace back to one sample, sequenced in a study of OX40 agonist ivuxolimab in advanced cancers. Receptor libraries were prepared by the immunoSEQ multiplex PCR assay. What TCRdb holds here is the immuneACCESS table cut down to in-frame rearrangements. Part of the clones is not present; checked against another copy, under half of the missing clones reflect an unresolved V gene, and the others are unexplained. The sample data list under 60,000 clones, and 85% to 90% of these were observed just once. Of the sample, around 5% falls within the top ten clones. This material consisted of CD4+ or CD8+ T cells sorted from blood, taken in a trial of the OX40 agonist ivuxolimab. Receptor source: an adult with an advanced solid tumor such as melanoma, head and neck, liver or kidney cancer.

This clone showed up just once. J is TRBJ2-3 and V is TRBV5-1; 9 nucleotides align to TRBD2. CDR1 SGHRS and CDR2 YFSETQ come from the germline V gene. The V gene end was trimmed by 4 bases and the J gene end by 3 bases; junction bases not matched to a gene: 12. This CDR3 has 17 residues. The chain's CDR3 is CASSPFLGSGRTDTQYF. The CDR3 DNA sequence: TGCGCCAGCAGCCCCTTCTTGGGCAGCGGGAGGACAGATACGCAGTATTTT.

The V call is TRBV28, the J call TRBJ2-7; D is perhaps TRBD1 (5 bases). The germline V gene encodes CDR1 MDHEN and CDR2 SYDVKM. The ends were cut back, 2 bases at V and 3 bases at J, with 11 bases in the middle. The CDR3 totals 14 residues. In nucleotides, the CDR3 is TGTGCCAGCAGTTTAGGAGACAGAGACTACGAGCAGTACTTC. It encodes CASSLGDRDYEQYF.

This chain connects TRBV30 to TRBJ1-6, with TRBD1 as a possible D gene (6 bases). V gave up 5 bases and J gave up 8 bases, with 13 bases separating them. Per germline, CDR1 GTSNPN and CDR2 SVGIG (reference sequence). The CDR3 runs 13 residues. The CDR3 reads CAWAGEPHSPLHF. In DNA, the CDR3 is TGTGCCTGGGCAGGGGAACCTCATTCACCCCTCCACTTT.

This chain links TRBV23-1 with TRBJ1-5; D call uncertain. TRBV23-1 is designated an ORF whose function remains uncertain. There are 16 residues in the CDR3. Trimming removed 1 base at V and 1 base at J, with 11 bases between. In DNA, the CDR3 is TGCGCCAGCAGTCAATTAAGGGTAAGAAGCAATCAGCCCCAGCATTTT. It yields the protein CASSQLRVRSNQPQHF.

The chain's CDR3 is CASRTREGVLGEAFF. The DNA for the CDR3 is TGTGCCAGCAGAACGAGAGAGGGGGTATTGGGTGAAGCTTTCTTT. J is TRBJ1-1 and V is TRBV2; D perhaps matches TRBD1 (6 bases). CDR3 length: 15 amino acids. V gave up 6 bases and J gave up 7 bases, with 21 bases separating them. Germline V gene lookup returns CDR1 SNHLY and CDR2 FYNNEI.

The V gene is TRBV6-5, the J gene TRBJ1-3; maybe TRBD1 (5 bases). The CDR3 runs 15 residues. Trimming shortened V by 7 bases and J by 0 bases, and 13 bases separated the two germline ends. In germline, CDR1 is MNHEY, CDR2 SVGAGI. The chain's CDR3 is CASTPGGASGNTIYF. CDR3 nucleotide sequence: TGTGCCAGCACCCCCGGTGGGGCCTCTGGAAACACCATATATTTT.